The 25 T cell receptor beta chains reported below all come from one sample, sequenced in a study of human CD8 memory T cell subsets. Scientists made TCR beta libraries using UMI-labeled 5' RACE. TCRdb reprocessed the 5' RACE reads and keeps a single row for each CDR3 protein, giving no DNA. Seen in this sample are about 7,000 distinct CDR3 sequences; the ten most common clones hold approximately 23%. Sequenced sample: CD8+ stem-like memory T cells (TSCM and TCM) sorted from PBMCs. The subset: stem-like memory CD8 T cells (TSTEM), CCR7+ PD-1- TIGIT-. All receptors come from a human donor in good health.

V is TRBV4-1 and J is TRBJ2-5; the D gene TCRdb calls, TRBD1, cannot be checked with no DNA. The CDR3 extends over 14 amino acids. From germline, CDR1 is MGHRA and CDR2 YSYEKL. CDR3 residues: CASSQVNRVETQYF.

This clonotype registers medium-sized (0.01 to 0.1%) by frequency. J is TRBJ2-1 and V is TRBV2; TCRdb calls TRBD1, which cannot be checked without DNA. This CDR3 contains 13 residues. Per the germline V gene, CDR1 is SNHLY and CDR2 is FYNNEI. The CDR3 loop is CASGGTGYNEQFF.

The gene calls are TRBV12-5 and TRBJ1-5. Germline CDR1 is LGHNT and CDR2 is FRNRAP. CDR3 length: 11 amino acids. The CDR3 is CASGFPKPQHF.

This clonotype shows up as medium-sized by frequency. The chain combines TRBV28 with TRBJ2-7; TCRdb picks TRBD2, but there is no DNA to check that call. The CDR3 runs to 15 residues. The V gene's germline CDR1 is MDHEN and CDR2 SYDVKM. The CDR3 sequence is CASSYLAGGPGEQYF.

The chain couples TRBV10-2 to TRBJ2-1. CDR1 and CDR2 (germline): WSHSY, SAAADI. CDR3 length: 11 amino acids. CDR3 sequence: CASRLSYEQFF.

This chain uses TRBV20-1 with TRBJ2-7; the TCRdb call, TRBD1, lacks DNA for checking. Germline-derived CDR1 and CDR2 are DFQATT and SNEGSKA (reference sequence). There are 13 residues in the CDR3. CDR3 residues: CSARGTVSYEQYF.

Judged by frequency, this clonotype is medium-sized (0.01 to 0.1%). CDR3 loop: CSASGPLSYEQYF. The chain couples TRBV20-1 to TRBJ2-7; the TCRdb call, TRBD2, lacks DNA for checking. Germline CDR1 DFQATT, CDR2 SNEGSKA (reference sequence). The CDR3 is 13 amino acids.

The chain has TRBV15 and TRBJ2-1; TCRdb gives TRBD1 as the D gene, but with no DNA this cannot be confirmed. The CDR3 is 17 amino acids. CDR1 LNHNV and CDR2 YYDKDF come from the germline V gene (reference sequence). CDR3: CATSRSVGTGTMGEQFF.

The CDR3 sequence: CASSPADNSYEQYF. The chain couples TRBV18 to TRBJ2-7. The germline V gene encodes CDR1 KGHSH and CDR2 LQKENI. The CDR3 totals 14 residues.

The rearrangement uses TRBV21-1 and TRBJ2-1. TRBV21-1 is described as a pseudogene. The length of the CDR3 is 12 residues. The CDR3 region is CATTGSYNEQFF.

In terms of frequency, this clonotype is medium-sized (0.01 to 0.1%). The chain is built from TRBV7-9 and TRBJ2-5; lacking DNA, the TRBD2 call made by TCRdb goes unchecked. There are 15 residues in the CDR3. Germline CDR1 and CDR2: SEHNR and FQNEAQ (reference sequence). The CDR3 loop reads CASSAISGREETQYF.

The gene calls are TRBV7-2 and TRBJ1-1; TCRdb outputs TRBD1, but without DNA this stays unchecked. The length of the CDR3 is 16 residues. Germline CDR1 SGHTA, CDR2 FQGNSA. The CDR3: CASSLDRDRGDTEAFF.

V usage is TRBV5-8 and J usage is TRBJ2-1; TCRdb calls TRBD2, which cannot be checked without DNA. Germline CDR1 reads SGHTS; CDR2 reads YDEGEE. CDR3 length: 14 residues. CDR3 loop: CASSGRGLVDEQFF.

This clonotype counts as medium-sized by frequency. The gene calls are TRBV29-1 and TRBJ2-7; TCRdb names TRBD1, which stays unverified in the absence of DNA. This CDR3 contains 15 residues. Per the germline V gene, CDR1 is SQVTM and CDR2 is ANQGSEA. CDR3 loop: CSVEDSGTETYEQYF.

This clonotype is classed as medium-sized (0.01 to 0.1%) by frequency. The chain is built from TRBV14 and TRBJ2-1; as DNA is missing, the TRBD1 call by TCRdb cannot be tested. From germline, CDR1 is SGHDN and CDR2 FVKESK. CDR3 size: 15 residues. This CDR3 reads CASSLLGQGVYEQFF.

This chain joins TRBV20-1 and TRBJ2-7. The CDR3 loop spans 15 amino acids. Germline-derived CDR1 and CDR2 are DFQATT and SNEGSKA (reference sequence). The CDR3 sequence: CSASSRVSFSYEQYF.

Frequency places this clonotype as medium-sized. This CDR3 reads CSVAGINEKLFF. This chain links TRBV29-1 with TRBJ1-4. The CDR3 extends over 12 amino acids. CDR1 is SQVTM and CDR2 is ANQGSEA in the germline V gene.

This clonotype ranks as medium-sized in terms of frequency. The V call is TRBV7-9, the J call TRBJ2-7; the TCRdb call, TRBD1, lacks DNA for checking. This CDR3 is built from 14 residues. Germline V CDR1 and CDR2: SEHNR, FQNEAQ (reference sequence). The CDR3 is CASSSTGFMGEQYF.

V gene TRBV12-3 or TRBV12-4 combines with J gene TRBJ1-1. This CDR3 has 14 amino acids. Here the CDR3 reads CASSPRGYNTEAFF.

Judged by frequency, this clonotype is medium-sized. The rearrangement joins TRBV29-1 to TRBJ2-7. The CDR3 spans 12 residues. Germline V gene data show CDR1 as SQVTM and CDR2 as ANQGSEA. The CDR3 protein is CSVDTSSYEQYF.

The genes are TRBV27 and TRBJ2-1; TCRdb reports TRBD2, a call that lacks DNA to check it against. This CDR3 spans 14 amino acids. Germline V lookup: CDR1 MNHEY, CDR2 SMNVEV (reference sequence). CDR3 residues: CASSPSGHYNEQFF.

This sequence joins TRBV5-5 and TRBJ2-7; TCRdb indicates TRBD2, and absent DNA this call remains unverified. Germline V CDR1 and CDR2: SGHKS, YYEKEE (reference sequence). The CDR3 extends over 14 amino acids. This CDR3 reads CASSFPSAYDEQYF. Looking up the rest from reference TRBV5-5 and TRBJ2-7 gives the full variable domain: DAGVTQSPTHLIKTRGQQVTLRCSPISGHKSVSWYQQVLGQGPQFIFQYYEKEERGRGNFPDRFSARQFPNYSSELNVNALLLGDSALYLCASSFPSAYDEQYFGPGTRLTVT.

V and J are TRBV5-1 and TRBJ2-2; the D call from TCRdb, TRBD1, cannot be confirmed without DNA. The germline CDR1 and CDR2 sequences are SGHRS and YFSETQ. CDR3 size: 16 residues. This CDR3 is CATSGAPIAYTGELFF.

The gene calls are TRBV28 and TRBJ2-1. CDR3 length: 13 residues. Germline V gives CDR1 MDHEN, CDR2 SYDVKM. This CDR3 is CASSGQAYNEQFF.

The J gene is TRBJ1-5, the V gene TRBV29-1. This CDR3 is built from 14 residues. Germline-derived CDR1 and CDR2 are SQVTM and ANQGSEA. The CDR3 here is CSPSTVRLNQPQHF.